This TCR beta chain derives from a study of T cells in Graves' hyperthyroidism and ophthalmopathy. RNA transcripts provided the source from which TCR beta CDR3 regions were amplified. The HTBI primer set served for first-round RT-PCR of the TCR CDR3. TCRdb re-derived calls from the multiplex PCR reads in MiXCR, one entry per CDR3 protein. The table has about 570,000 distinct CDR3 sequences, around 42% seen once; the top ten hold 15% to 20%. Concerning this clonotype itself: The antigen remains unidentified.

Study observations and caveats: Most expanded thyroid clonotypes above 0.001 also appeared in blood. Ophthalmopathy was separated from stable hyperthyroidism by a 13 V-J model.

Germline-derived CDR1 and CDR2 are SQVTM and ANQGSEA. The CDR3 has 14 amino acids. V was cut by 5 bases and J by 1 base, with 15 bases left in between. Uncontrolled infection, other autoimmune disease, pregnancy or lactation disqualified patients from enrolment. Orbital computed tomography, thyroid ultrasound, serum thyroxine and TRAb, and clinical symptoms together informed the diagnoses. The chain joins TRBV29-1 to TRBJ2-7; D unresolved. The sequencing sample was made of peripheral blood or thyroid tissue (not recorded which). The receptor's source is an adult woman with Graves' disease, either hyperthyroidism or ophthalmopathy (not recorded which). The CDR3 sequence is CSVKSYSRSYEQYF. The CDR3 DNA follows: TGCAGCGTTAAATCGTACAGTCGATCCTACGAGCAGTACTTC.